These T cell receptor beta chains were read from a single sample in a study of blood T cell repertoires in COVID-19. This table comes from immunoSEQ multiplex PCR, and its TCRdb copy is limited to in-frame clones, with some not included. The sample lists 35,000 to 55,000 clones; around 86% were seen once. The sample comprised peripheral blood. Source of these receptors: a man aged 55 to 70 with active COVID-19. The CDR3 runs from the conserved cysteine through the conserved F or W. Each record gives: J gene, V gene, D gene, clone size, CDR3 DNA, CDR3 protein. The D gene is left open where the match is weak. Part of the rows lack a size; the others show once, few, many or a class for expanded clones.

j_call: TRBJ2-3; v_call: TRBV5-1; d_call: NA; clone_size: NA; cdr3_nt: TGCGCCAGCAGCTTGGAACCGCGGGACAGACTAGCGGATACGCAGTATTTT; cdr3_aa: CASSLEPRDRLADTQYF
j_call: TRBJ1-1; v_call: TRBV6-5; d_call: NA; clone_size: NA; cdr3_nt: TGTGCCAGCAGTCCCCGTACAGGTGTGAACACTGAAGCTTTCTTT; cdr3_aa: CASSPRTGVNTEAFF
j_call: TRBJ1-2; v_call: TRBV30; d_call: TRBD1; clone_size: few; cdr3_nt: TGTGCCTGGAGTGTACGGCTGGGACAGGGTGACTATGGCTACACCTTC; cdr3_aa: CAWSVRLGQGDYGYTF
j_call: TRBJ1-2; v_call: TRBV15; d_call: NA; clone_size: NA; cdr3_nt: TGTGCCACCAGCAGAGATCGGGGGGCCCACTATGGCTACACCTTC; cdr3_aa: CATSRDRGAHYGYTF
j_call: TRBJ2-1; v_call: TRBV5-5; d_call: NA; clone_size: NA; cdr3_nt: TGTGCCACCGACAAAACGGGACTTGACAATGAGCAGTTCTTC; cdr3_aa: CATDKTGLDNEQFF
j_call: TRBJ1-4; v_call: TRBV18; d_call: NA; clone_size: NA; cdr3_nt: TGTGCCAGCTCACCAGGGCAGCCTAATGAAAAACTGTTTTTT; cdr3_aa: CASSPGQPNEKLFF
j_call: TRBJ2-7; v_call: TRBV28; d_call: NA; clone_size: NA; cdr3_nt: TGTGCCAGCAGTTATAGTGAGTTCAACGAGCAGTACTTC; cdr3_aa: CASSYSEFNEQYF
j_call: TRBJ1-5; v_call: TRBV19; d_call: NA; clone_size: NA; cdr3_nt: TGTGCCAGTAGTGTCCGAGGAGGCAATCAGCCCCAGCATTTT; cdr3_aa: CASSVRGGNQPQHF
j_call: TRBJ2-7; v_call: TRBV4-1; d_call: NA; clone_size: NA; cdr3_nt: TGCGCCAGCAGCCGACTAGGATACCACGAGCAGTACTTC; cdr3_aa: CASSRLGYHEQYF
j_call: TRBJ1-4; v_call: TRBV7-9; d_call: TRBD1; clone_size: NA; cdr3_nt: TGTGCCAGCAGCCGAGAAACAGGGGGACATGAAAAACTGTTTTTT; cdr3_aa: CASSRETGGHEKLFF
j_call: TRBJ1-2; v_call: TRBV19; d_call: NA; clone_size: NA; cdr3_nt: TGTGCCAGTAGTATAGCGGGAAGTCAAGTCAGCTACACCTTC; cdr3_aa: CASSIAGSQVSYTF
j_call: TRBJ1-5; v_call: TRBV7-8; d_call: NA; clone_size: NA; cdr3_nt: TGTGCCAGCAGCTTAGACCCTTGGACGGGAAGGAATCAGCCCCAGCATTTT; cdr3_aa: CASSLDPWTGRNQPQHF
j_call: TRBJ2-2; v_call: TRBV5-4; d_call: TRBD1; clone_size: NA; cdr3_nt: TGTGCCAGCAGCCACGGACAGGTTACTACCGGGGAGCTGTTTTTT; cdr3_aa: CASSHGQVTTGELFF
j_call: TRBJ2-1; v_call: TRBV19; d_call: TRBD2; clone_size: NA; cdr3_nt: TGTGCCAGTAGTGTAAGGACTAGCGGGGGGGCCGAAAGCCTGTTCTTC; cdr3_aa: CASSVRTSGGAESLFF
j_call: TRBJ2-1; v_call: TRBV7-6; d_call: NA; clone_size: NA; cdr3_nt: TGTGCCAGCAGCTTGGGTGGCGGGCGCATATACAATGAGCAGTTCTTC; cdr3_aa: CASSLGGGRIYNEQFF
j_call: TRBJ2-5; v_call: TRBV19; d_call: TRBD2; clone_size: NA; cdr3_nt: TGTGCCAGTATGAGCGGGGGGGCCGGAGAGACCCAGTACTTC; cdr3_aa: CASMSGGAGETQYF
j_call: TRBJ2-3; v_call: TRBV5-8; d_call: NA; clone_size: NA; cdr3_nt: TGTGCCAGCAGCTTTGTGTGGCTGGCAGGCCTTAACACAGATACGCAGTATTTT; cdr3_aa: CASSFVWLAGLNTDTQYF
j_call: TRBJ2-5; v_call: TRBV18; d_call: TRBD2; clone_size: NA; cdr3_nt: TGTGCCAGTCAAGCGGGAGATCAAGAGACCCAGTACTTC; cdr3_aa: CASQAGDQETQYF
j_call: TRBJ1-2; v_call: TRBV4-3; d_call: NA; clone_size: NA; cdr3_nt: TGCGCCAGCAGCCAAGATATCCCTACAGATAACTATGGCTACACCTTC; cdr3_aa: CASSQDIPTDNYGYTF
j_call: TRBJ1-6; v_call: TRBV28; d_call: TRBD1; clone_size: NA; cdr3_nt: TGTGCCAGCAGTTTAGGACAGGGTTATTCACCCCTCCACTTT; cdr3_aa: CASSLGQGYSPLHF
j_call: TRBJ2-7; v_call: TRBV5-1; d_call: TRBD2; clone_size: NA; cdr3_nt: TGCGCCAGCAGCTTGCATGGGACTAGCGGGGCGGCCGAGCAGTACTTC; cdr3_aa: CASSLHGTSGAAEQYF
j_call: TRBJ1-2; v_call: TRBV5-4; d_call: NA; clone_size: NA; cdr3_nt: TGTGCCAGCAGTCCCGGGACTAACAACTATGGCTACACCTTC; cdr3_aa: CASSPGTNNYGYTF
j_call: TRBJ1-5; v_call: TRBV6-5; d_call: TRBD1; clone_size: NA; cdr3_nt: TGTGCCACCTCAATGATGACAGGGAATCAGCCCCAGCATTTT; cdr3_aa: CATSMMTGNQPQHF
j_call: TRBJ2-7; v_call: TRBV4-1; d_call: TRBD1; clone_size: NA; cdr3_nt: TGCGCCAGCAGCCAAGACGGGACAGGGTGGGGCGAGCAGTACTTC; cdr3_aa: CASSQDGTGWGEQYF